In this sample, the clone carrying this T cell receptor beta chain turned up once. What it binds is unknown. The record originates from a study of blood T cells in healthy people across ages. Study observations and caveats: The study found TCR beta diversity correlated strongly with naive T cell percentage.

The CDR3 covers 13 residues. Germline CDR1 and CDR2: SQVTM and ANQGSEA. V was clipped by 7 bases and J by 3 bases; unmatched bases: 7. Ten milliliters was the volume of peripheral blood drawn from each donor. Extractions gave at least 5 micrograms of total RNA per sample. A J-beta primer mix and a sample-barcoded 5' primer were used in a second PCR of roughly 6 to 12 cycles. One entry per CDR3 protein, called by TCRdb with MiXCR from the 5' RACE reads. The data show about 670,000 distinct CDR3 sequences, with more than 45% seen just once and roughly 13% held by the top ten. The clonotype comes from a woman of 80 years or more in good health. Sequencing was carried out using blood. This rearrangement joins TRBV29-1 to TRBJ1-1, with 8 bases fitting TRBD1. CDR3 sequence: CSGRQGLDTEAFF. The CDR3 region has the DNA TGCAGCGGACGACAGGGGTTAGACACTGAAGCTTTCTTT. Supplemented by reference TRBV29-1 and TRBJ1-1, the full variable domain reads SAVISQKPSRDICQRGTSLTIQCQVDSQVTMMFWYRQQPGQSLTLIATANQGSEATYESGFVIDKFPISRPNLTFSTLTVSNMSPEDSSIYLCSGRQGLDTEAFFGQGTRLTVV.